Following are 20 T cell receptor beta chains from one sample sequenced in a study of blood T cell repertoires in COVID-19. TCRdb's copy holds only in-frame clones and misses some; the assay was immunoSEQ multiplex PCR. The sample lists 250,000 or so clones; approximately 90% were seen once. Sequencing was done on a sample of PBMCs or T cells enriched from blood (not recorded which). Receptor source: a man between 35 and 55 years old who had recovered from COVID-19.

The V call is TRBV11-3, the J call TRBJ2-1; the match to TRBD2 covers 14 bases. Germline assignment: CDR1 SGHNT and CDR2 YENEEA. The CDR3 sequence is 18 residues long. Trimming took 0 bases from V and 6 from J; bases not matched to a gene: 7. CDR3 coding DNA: TGTGCCAGCAGCTTAGATCACCCCGGACTAGCGGGGGGCAATGAGCAGTTCTTC. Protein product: CASSLDHPGLAGGNEQFF.

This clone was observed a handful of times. The CDR3 region has the DNA TGTGCCAGCAGTCCCCGGCTAGCGGGAGTTAACGAGCAGTACTTC. Amino acid sequence: CASSPRLAGVNEQYF. The rearrangement joins TRBV7-9 to TRBJ2-7; 10 nucleotides match TRBD2. From germline, CDR1 is SEHNR and CDR2 FQNEAQ (reference sequence). V lost 6 bases, J lost 5 bases, and 10 bases stayed unmatched. This CDR3 is built from 15 residues.

The CDR3 region is CASSTYRGSGNTIYF. DNA for the CDR3: TGTGCCAGCAGCACATACAGGGGGTCGGGAAACACCATATATTTT. This chain connects TRBV11-3 to TRBJ1-3; 8 bases are shared with TRBD1. V lost 5 bases, J lost 4 bases, and 7 bases stayed unmatched. The CDR3 sequence is 15 residues long. Germline-derived CDR1 and CDR2 are SGHNT and YENEEA.

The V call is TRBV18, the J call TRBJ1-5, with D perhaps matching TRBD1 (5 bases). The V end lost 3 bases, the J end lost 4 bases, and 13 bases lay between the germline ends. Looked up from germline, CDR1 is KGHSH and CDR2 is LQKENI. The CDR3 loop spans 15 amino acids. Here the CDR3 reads CASSPTAYENQPQHF. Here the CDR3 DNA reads TGTGCCAGCTCACCGACAGCCTACGAGAATCAGCCCCAGCATTTT.

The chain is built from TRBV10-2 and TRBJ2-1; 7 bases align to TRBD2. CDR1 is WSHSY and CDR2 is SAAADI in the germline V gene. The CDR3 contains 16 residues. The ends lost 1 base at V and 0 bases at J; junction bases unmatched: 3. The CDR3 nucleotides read TGCGCCAGCAGTGAGTATGGCGGGAGCTCCTACAATGAGCAGTTCTTC. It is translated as CASSEYGGSSYNEQFF.

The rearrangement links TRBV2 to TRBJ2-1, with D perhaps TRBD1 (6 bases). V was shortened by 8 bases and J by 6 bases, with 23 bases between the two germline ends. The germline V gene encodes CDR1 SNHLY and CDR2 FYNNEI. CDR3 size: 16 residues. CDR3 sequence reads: CASGGGQMIRANEQFF. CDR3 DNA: TGTGCCAGCGGGGGCGGACAGATGATTAGGGCCAATGAGCAGTTCTTC.

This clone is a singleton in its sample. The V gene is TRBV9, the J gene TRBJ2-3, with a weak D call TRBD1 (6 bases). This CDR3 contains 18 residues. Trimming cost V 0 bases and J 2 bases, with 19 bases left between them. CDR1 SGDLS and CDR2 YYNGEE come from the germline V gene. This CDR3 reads CASSVAPPGRGTTDTQYF. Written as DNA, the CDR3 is TGTGCCAGCAGCGTAGCCCCACCAGGCAGGGGTACCACAGATACGCAGTATTTT.

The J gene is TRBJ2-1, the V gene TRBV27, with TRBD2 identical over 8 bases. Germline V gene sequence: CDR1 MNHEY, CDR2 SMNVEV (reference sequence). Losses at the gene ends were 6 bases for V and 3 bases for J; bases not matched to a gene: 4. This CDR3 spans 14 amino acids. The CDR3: CASRAGARYNEQFF. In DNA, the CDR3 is TGTGCCAGCAGAGCGGGAGCCCGCTACAATGAGCAGTTCTTC.

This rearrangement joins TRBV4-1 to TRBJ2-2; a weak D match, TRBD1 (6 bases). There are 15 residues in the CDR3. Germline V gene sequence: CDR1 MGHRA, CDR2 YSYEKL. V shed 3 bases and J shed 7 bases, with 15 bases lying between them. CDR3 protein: CASSQIYQGYGELFF. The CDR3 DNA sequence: TGCGCCAGCAGCCAGATCTACCAGGGGTACGGGGAGCTGTTTTTT.

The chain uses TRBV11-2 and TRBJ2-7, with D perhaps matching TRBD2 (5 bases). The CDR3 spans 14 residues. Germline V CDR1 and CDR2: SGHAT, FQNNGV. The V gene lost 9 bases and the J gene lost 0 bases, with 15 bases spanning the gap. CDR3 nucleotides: TGTGCCAGTCATTCCCCGGGGATCTCCTACGAGCAGTACTTC. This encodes CASHSPGISYEQYF.

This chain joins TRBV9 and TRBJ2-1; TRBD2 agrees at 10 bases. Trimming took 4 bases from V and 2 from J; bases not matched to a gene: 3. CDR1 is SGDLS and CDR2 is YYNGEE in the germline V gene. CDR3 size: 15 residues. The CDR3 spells CASSILAGAYNEQFF. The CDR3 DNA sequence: TGTGCCAGCAGCATCCTAGCGGGGGCCTACAATGAGCAGTTCTTC.

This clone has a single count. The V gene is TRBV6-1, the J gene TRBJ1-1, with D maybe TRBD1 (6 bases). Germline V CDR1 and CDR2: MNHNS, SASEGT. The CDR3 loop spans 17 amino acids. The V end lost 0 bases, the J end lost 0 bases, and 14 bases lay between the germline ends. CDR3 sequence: CASSEALGDILNTEAFF. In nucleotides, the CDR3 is TGTGCCAGCAGTGAAGCGCTGGGGGACATTTTGAACACTGAAGCTTTCTTT.

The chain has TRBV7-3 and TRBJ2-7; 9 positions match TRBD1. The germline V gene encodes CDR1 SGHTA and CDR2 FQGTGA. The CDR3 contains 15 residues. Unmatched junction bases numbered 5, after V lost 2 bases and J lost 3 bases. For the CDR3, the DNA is TGTGCCAGCAGCTTACTAGGGACAGGGTACTACGAGCAGTACTTC. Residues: CASSLLGTGYYEQYF.

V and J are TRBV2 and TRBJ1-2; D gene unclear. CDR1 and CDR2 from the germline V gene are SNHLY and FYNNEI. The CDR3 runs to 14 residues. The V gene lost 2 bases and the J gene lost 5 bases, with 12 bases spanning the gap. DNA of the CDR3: TGTGCCAGCAGTGAATTGACACCGATATATGGCTACACCTTC. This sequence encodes CASSELTPIYGYTF.

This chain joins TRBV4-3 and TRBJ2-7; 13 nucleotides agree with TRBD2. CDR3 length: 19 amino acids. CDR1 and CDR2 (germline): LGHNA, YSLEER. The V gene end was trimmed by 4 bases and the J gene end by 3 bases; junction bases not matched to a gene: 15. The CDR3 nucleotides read TGCGCCAGCAGCCTAGAACCCGGGACTAGCGGGGATTATGGCTACGAGCAGTACTTC. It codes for CASSLEPGTSGDYGYEQYF.

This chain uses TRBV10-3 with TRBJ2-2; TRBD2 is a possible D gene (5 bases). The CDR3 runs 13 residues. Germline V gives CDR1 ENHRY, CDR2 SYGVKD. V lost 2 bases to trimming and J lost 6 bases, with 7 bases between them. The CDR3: CAISEGSSGELFF. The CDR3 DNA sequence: TGTGCCATCAGTGAGGGGAGTTCCGGGGAGCTGTTTTTT.

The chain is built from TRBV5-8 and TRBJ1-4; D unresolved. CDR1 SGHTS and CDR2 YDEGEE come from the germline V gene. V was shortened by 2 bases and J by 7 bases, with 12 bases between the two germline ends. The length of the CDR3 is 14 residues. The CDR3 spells CASSFGSAGEKLFF. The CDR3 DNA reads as TGTGCCAGCAGCTTCGGCAGTGCGGGTGAAAAACTGTTTTTT.

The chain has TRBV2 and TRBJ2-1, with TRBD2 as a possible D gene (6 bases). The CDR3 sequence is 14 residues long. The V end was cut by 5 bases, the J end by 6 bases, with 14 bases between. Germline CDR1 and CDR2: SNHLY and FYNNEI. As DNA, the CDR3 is TGTGCCAGCAGTCGGGACTGGGGTTTCAATGAGCAGTTCTTC. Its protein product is CASSRDWGFNEQFF.

This chain's CDR3 is CASSLAAGGFDTIYF. CDR3 DNA: TGTGCCAGCAGCTTAGCGGCAGGGGGATTTGACACCATATATTTT. The V call is TRBV7-2, the J call TRBJ1-3, with 7 nucleotides matching TRBD1. V lost 0 bases, J lost 8 bases, and 7 bases stayed unmatched. Looked up from germline, CDR1 is SGHTA and CDR2 is FQGNSA. This CDR3 has 15 amino acids.

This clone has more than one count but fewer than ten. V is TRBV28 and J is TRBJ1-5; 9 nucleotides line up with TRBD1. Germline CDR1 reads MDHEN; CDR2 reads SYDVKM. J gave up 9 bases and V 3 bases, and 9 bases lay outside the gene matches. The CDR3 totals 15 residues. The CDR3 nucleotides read TGTGCCAGCAGTTTGGGGACAGGGTCTGTCGGGCCCCAGCATTTT. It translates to CASSLGTGSVGPQHF.